This TCR beta chain is drawn from a study of blood T cells in healthy people across ages. Between the trimmed V and J ends, which lost 6 bases and 4 bases, there was a span of 16 bases. There are 15 residues in the CDR3. Germline-derived CDR1 and CDR2 are MDHEN and SYDVKM. Then a second PCR, running about 7 to 11 cycles, was carried out with a sample-barcoded 5' primer and a J-beta primer mix. TCRdb ran MiXCR on the 5' RACE reads and lists one entry per CDR3 protein. The sample gives approximately 800,000 distinct CDR3 sequences, around 25% of which show up once; more than 3% is in the top ten. These sequences were also reported in another study, on T cells of mothers and their children.

This clonotype originated in a boy under 18 in good health. The J gene is TRBJ1-3, the V gene TRBV28, with TRBD1 as a possible D gene (6 bases). The sequenced sample consisted of blood. The CDR3 DNA reads TGTGCCAGCAGGGAGGGGGGCTACCGAGGAAACACCATATATTTT. This gives the protein CASREGGYRGNTIYF.